This is a list of T cell receptor beta chains from one sample in a study of beta chain features in type 1 diabetes. Clones were read by immunoSEQ multiplex PCR, and TCRdb kept only the in-frame ones, dropping some. This sample yields 600,000 to 700,000 clones, of which under 15% are seen a single time; roughly 0.11% belongs to the top ten. Specimen: naive CD4+ T cells from blood. Every receptor here comes from a man younger than 40 with type 1 diabetes. Both conserved end residues are part of each CDR3. Fields, in order: V gene, J gene, clone size, D gene, CDR3 DNA, CDR3 protein. D genes are given only for firm matches. Clone size is shown for a subset of rows, as once, few, many or a class of expanded clone.

>TRBV4-2|TRBJ2-3|few|.
TGTGCCAGCAGCATCCGGACAGCTAGCACAGATACGCAGTATTTT
CASSIRTASTDTQYF
>TRBV4-3|TRBJ2-7|.|.
TGCGCCAGCAGCCAAGTCCGAGGACAGCCCTACGAGCAGTACTTC
CASSQVRGQPYEQYF
>TRBV7-2|TRBJ2-5|few|TRBD2
TGTGCCAGCAGCGCCGGGGGGTTATCGGAGACCCAGTACTTC
CASSAGGLSETQYF
>TRBV7-2|TRBJ1-2|.|TRBD1
TGTGCCAGCAGCACCTCCGGGACAGGGCTCTATGGCTACACCTTC
CASSTSGTGLYGYTF
>TRBV5-4|TRBJ1-2|.|.
TGTGCCAGCAGCTCCCGGGACGGTGCTAACTATGGCTACACCTTC
CASSSRDGANYGYTF
>TRBV7-8|TRBJ2-2|few|.
TGTGCCAGCAGCCTTGCAGGCTCTGCGGAGCTGTTTTTT
CASSLAGSAELFF
>TRBV23-1|TRBJ1-5|few|.
TGCGCCAGCAGTCAATCCCCCTTCAGGGTGAGTCAGCCCCAGCATTTT
CASSQSPFRVSQPQHF
>TRBV9|TRBJ2-1|.|TRBD2
TGTGCCAGCAGCACCTCTAGCGGGGGCTCCTACAATGAGCAGTTCTTC
CASSTSSGGSYNEQFF
>TRBV15|TRBJ2-5|few|.
TGTGCCACCAGCAGAGATATGGACTTTATAGAGACCCAGTACTTC
CATSRDMDFIETQYF
>TRBV15|TRBJ2-5|few|.
TGTGCCACCAGCAGAGAGCACTCCGGTGGGGAGACCCAGTACTTC
CATSREHSGGETQYF
>TRBV4-3|TRBJ1-6|.|TRBD1
TGCGCCAGCAGCCAAGAAACAGGGGATAGCTCCTATAATTCACCCCTCCACTTT
CASSQETGDSSYNSPLHF
>TRBV6-5|TRBJ1-6|.|.
TGTGCCAGCAGCGGACAGTATAATTCACCCCTCCACTTT
CASSGQYNSPLHF
>TRBV4-3|TRBJ1-2|.|.
TGCGCCAGCAGCCAAGTAGCTTTGGCAGACACCTACTATGGCTACACCTTC
CASSQVALADTYYGYTF
>TRBV13|TRBJ1-3|few|TRBD1
TGTGCCAGCAGAATTTCGGACAGGGTTGGAAACACCATATATTTT
CASRISDRVGNTIYF